These 3 T cell receptor beta chains were sequenced from one sample in a study of T-cell reconstitution after alpha-beta-depleted transplantation in children (dated by TCRdb to the mid-2010s). The library was built by means of PCR. For sequencing, an Illumina HiSeq 2500 was employed. Molecular barcoding was employed in the preparation of TCR libraries, with unique molecular identifiers being used to normalize TCRbeta repertoire quantification. TCRdb handled the public reads itself, with Q25 trimming in fastp and clone calling in MiXCR, and kept productive beta chains. Rows matching on CDR3 protein sequence are summarized as one entry with the most common DNA and genes. Within this sample are 670,000 or so distinct CDR3 sequences, with around 12% of them counted one time only. 0.79% of the sample goes to the ten largest clones. The treatment or condition label on this specimen signifies: allogeneic hematopoietic cell transplantation with graft depleted of TCRalphabeta T cells and CD19 B cells.

The material was PBMCs, obtained before TCRalphabeta/CD19-depleted stem cell transplant. The receptor source for this set is a girl between 2 and 10 years old with congenital amegakaryocytic thrombocytopenia, due to receive a stem cell transplant.

This clonotype was seen a handful of times. V and J are TRBV5-1 and TRBJ2-5; 9 nucleotides line up with TRBD1. The J segment lost 4 bases and the V segment lost 4 bases, leaving 11 bases of the junction unmatched. The V gene's germline CDR1 is SGHRS and CDR2 YFSETQ. CDR3 length equals 16 residues. CDR3 nucleotides: TGCGCCAGCAGCCCTTGGACAGGGGTCCCTCCAGAGACCCAGTACTTC. Translated, it gives CASSPWTGVPPETQYF.

This clonotype has at least ten counts. The rearrangement joins TRBV12-3 or TRBV12-4 to TRBJ2-2; no definite D call. V lost 6 bases to trimming and J lost 7 bases, with 12 bases between them. The CDR3 loop spans 13 amino acids. Written as DNA, the CDR3 is TGTGCCAGCAGACCATCGAACGACGGGGAGCTGTTTTTT. This translates into CASRPSNDGELFF.

This clonotype appeared a few times. This chain links TRBV5-1 with TRBJ1-5, with D tentatively TRBD1 (5 bases). V lost 5 bases to trimming and J lost 7 bases, with 13 bases between them. CDR3 length equals 13 residues. The germline gives CDR1 SGHRS, CDR2 YFSETQ. The DNA of the CDR3 is TGCGCCAGCAGTGGGGGACTTGGCCAGCCCCAGCATTTT. Its protein product is CASSGGLGQPQHF.